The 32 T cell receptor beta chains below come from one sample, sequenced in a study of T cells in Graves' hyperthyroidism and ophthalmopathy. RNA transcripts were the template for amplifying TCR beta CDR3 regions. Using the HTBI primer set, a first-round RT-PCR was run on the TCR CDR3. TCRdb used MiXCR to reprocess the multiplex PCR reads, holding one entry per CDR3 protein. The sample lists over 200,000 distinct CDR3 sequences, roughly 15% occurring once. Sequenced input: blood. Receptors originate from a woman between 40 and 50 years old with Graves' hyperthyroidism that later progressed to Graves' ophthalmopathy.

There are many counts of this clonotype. CDR3 loop: CASSLVPSGRRGNEQFF. The CDR3, as DNA: TGTGCCAGCAGCTTAGTTCCTAGCGGGAGGCGGGGAAATGAGCAGTTCTTC. The rearrangement uses TRBV11-2 and TRBJ2-1, with TRBD2 matching 11 bases. After removal of 1 base from V and 7 bases from J, the junction contained 9 bases not matched to a gene. Germline CDR1 is SGHAT and CDR2 is FQNNGV. CDR3 length equals 17 residues.

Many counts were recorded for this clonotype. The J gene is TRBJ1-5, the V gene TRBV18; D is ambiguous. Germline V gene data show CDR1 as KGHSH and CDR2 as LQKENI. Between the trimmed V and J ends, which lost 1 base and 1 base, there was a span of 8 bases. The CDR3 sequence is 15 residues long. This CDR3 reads CASSPQAASNQPQHF. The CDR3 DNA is TGTGCCAGCTCACCACAGGCAGCGAGCAATCAGCCCCAGCATTTT.

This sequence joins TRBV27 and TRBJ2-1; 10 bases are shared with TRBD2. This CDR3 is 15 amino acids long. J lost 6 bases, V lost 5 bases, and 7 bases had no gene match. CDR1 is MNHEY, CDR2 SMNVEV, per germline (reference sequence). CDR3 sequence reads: CASSRISGGRNEQFF. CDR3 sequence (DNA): TGTGCCAGCAGTCGAATTAGCGGGGGGCGCAATGAGCAGTTCTTC.

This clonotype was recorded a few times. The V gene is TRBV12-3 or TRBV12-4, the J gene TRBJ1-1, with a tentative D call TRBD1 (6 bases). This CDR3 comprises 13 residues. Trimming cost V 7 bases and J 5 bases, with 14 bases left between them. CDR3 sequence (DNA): TGTGCCAGCACCTCCTTCGACAGGACTGAAGCTTTCTTT. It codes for CASTSFDRTEAFF.

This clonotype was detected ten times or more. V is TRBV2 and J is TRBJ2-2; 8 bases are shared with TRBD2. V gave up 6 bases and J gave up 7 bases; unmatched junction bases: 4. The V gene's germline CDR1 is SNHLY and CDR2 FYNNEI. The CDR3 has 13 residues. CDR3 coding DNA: TGTGCCAGCAGGGAGCGGGAGTACGGGGAGCTGTTTTTT. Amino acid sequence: CASREREYGELFF. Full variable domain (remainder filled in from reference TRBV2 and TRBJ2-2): EPEVTQTPSHQVTQMGQEVILRCVPISNHLYFYWYRQILGQKVEFLVSFYNNEISEKSEIFDDQFSVERPDGSNFTLKIRSTKLEDSAMYFCASREREYGELFFGEGSRLTVL.

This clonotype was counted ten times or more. This CDR3 reads CASSPSTGGTEAFF. CDR3 sequence (DNA): TGTGCCAGCTCACCATCTACAGGGGGAACTGAAGCTTTCTTT. The genes are TRBV18 and TRBJ1-1; TRBD1 matches at 8 bases. The germline gives CDR1 KGHSH, CDR2 LQKENI. The ends lost 2 bases at V and 5 bases at J; junction bases unmatched: 4. The CDR3 consists of 14 residues.

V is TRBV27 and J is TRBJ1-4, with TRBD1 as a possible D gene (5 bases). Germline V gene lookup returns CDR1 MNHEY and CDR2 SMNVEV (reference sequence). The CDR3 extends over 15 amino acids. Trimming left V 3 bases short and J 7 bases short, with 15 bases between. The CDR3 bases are TGTGCCAGCAGTTTTAGTCAGGGAATAGGTGAAAAACTGTTTTTT. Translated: CASSFSQGIGEKLFF.

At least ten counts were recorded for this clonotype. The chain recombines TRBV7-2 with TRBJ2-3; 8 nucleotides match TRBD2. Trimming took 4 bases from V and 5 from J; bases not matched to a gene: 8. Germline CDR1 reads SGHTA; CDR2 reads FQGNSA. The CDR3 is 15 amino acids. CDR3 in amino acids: CASSSAGVVKDTQYF. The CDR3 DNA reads TGTGCCAGCAGCTCAGCGGGAGTGGTTAAAGATACGCAGTATTTT.

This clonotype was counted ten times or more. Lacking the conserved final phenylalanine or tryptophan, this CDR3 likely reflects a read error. The CDR3 protein is CASSSGQVSNSPLHL. CDR3 nucleotide sequence: TGTGCCAGCAGCTCGGGACAGGTATCCAATTCACCCCTCCACCTT. The V gene is TRBV28, the J gene TRBJ1-6; TRBD1 agrees at 8 bases. Germline lookup yields CDR1 MDHEN and CDR2 SYDVKM. The CDR3 is made up of 15 amino acids. V lost 6 bases and J lost 7; bases outside the gene matches: 8.

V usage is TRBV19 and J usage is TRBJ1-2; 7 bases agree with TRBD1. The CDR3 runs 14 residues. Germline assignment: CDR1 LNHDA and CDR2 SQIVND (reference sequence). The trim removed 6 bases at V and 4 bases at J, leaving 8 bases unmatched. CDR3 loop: CASRPDRVGYGYTF. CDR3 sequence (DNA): TGTGCCAGTAGACCCGACAGGGTCGGCTATGGCTACACCTTC.

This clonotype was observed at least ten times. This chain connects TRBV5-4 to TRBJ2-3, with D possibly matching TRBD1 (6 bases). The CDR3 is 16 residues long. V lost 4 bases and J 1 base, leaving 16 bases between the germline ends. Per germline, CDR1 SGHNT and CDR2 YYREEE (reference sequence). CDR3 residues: CASSPGHSSGTDTQYF. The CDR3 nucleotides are TGTGCCAGCAGCCCGGGACACTCCTCTGGCACAGATACGCAGTATTTT. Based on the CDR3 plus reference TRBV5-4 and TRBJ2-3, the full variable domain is ETGVTQSPTHLIKTRGQQVTLRCSSQSGHNTVSWYQQALGQGPQFIFQYYREEENGRGNFPPRFSGLQFPNYSSELNVNALELDDSALYLCASSPGHSSGTDTQYFGPGTRLTVL.

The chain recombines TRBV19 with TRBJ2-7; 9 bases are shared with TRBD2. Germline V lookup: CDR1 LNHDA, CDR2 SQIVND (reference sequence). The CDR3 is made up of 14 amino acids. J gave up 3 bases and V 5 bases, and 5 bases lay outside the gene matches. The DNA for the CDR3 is TGTGCCAGTAGTTTAGCGGGAGACTACTACGAGCAGTACTTC. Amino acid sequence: CASSLAGDYYEQYF.

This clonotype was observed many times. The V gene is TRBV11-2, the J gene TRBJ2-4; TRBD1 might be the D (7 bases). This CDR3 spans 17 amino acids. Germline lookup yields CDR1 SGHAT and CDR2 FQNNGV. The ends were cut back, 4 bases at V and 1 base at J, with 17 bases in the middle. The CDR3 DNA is TGTGCCAGCAGCTACATAACACAGGGGAGGGCCAAAAACATTCAGTACTTC. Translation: CASSYITQGRAKNIQYF.

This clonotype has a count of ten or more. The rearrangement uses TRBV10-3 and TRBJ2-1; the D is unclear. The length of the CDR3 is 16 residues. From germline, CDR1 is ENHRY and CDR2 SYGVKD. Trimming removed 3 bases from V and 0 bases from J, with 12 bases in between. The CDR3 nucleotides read TGTGCCATCAGTGATATCATGTTAAACTCCTACAATGAGCAGTTCTTC. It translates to CAISDIMLNSYNEQFF.

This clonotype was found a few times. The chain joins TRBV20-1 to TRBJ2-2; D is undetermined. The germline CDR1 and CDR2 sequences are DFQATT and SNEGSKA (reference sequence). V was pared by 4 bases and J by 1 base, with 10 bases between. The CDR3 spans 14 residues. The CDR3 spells CSAIQKLNTGELFF. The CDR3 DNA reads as TGCAGTGCTATTCAGAAGCTGAACACCGGGGAGCTGTTTTTT.

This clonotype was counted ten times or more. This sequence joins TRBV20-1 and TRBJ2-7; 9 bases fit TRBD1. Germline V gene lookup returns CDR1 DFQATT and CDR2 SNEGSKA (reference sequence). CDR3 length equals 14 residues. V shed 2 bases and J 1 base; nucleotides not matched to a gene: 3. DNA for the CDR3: TGCAGTGCTAGAAGACAGGGGGATTCCTACGAGCAGTACTTC. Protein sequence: CSARRQGDSYEQYF.

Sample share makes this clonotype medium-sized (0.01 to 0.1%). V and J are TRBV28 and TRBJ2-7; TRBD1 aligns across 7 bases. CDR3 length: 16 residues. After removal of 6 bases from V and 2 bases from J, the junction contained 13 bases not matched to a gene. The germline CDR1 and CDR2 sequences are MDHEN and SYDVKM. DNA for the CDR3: TGTGCCAGCAGAGACAGGGTTTCAGTCCAAACCTACGAGCAGTACTTC. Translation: CASRDRVSVQTYEQYF.

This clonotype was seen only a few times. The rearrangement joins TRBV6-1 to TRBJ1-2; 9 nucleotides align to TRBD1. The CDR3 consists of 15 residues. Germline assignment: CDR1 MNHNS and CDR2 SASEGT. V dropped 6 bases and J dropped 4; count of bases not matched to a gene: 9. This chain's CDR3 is CASSGRQGGTYGYTF. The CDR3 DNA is TGTGCCAGCAGCGGTCGACAGGGGGGGACCTATGGCTACACCTTC.

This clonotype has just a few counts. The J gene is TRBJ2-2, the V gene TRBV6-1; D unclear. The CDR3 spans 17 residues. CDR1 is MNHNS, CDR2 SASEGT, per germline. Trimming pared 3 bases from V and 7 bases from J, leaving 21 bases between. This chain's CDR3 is CASSDKGLLGFSGELFF. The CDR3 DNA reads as TGTGCCAGCAGTGACAAGGGCTTGTTGGGTTTTAGCGGGGAGCTGTTTTTT.

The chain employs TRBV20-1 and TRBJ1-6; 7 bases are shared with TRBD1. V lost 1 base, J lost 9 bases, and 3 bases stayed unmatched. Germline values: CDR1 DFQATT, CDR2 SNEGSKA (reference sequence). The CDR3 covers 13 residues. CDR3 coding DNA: TGCAGTGCTAGAGCACAGGGGACTTCACCCCTCCACTTT. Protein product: CSARAQGTSPLHF.

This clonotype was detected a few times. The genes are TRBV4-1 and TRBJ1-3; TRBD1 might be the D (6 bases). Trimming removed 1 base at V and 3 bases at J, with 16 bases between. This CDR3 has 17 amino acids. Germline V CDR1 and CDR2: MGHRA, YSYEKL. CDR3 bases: TGCGCCAGCAGCCAAGTTAGAGGACAGTCGCGTGGAAACACCATATATTTT. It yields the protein CASSQVRGQSRGNTIYF.

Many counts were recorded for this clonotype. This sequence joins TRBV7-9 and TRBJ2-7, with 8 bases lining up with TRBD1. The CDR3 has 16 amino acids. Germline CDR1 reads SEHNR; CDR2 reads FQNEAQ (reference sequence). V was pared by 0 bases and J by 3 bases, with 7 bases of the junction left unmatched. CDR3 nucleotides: TGTGCCAGCAGCTTAGCTCAGACAGGGGTGAACTACGAGCAGTACTTC. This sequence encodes CASSLAQTGVNYEQYF.

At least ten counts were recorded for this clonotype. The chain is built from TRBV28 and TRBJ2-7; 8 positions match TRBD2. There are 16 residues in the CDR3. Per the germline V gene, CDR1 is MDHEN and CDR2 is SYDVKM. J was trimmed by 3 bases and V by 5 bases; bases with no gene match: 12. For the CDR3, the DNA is TGTGCCAGCAGTCTGATAACTAGCGGAGCTTTCTACGAGCAGTACTTC. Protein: CASSLITSGAFYEQYF.

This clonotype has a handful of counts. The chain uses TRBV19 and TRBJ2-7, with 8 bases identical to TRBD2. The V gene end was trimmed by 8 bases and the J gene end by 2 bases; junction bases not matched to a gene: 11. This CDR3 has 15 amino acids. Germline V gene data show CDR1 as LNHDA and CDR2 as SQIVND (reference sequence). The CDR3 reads CASQVGTSETYEQYF. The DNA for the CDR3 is TGTGCCAGTCAAGTCGGGACTAGTGAAACCTACGAGCAGTACTTC. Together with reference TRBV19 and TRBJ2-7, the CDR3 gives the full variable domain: DGGITQSPKYLFRKEGQNVTLSCEQNLNHDAMYWYRQDPGQGLRLIYYSQIVNDFQKGDIAEGYSVSREKKESFPLTVTSAQKNPTAFYLCASQVGTSETYEQYFGPGTRLTVT.

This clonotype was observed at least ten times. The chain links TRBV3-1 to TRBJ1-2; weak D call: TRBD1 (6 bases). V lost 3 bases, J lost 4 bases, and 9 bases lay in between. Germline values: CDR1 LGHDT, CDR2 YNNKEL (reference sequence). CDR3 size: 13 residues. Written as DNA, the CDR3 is TGTGCCAGCAGCCAGGCGGGGGCCTATGGCTACACCTTC. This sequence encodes CASSQAGAYGYTF. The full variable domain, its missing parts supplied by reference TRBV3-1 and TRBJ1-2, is DTAVSQTPKYLVTQMGNDKSIKCEQNLGHDTMYWYKQDSKKFLKIMFSYNNKELIINETVPNRFSPKSPDKAHLNLHINSLELGDSAVYFCASSQAGAYGYTFGSGTRLTVV.

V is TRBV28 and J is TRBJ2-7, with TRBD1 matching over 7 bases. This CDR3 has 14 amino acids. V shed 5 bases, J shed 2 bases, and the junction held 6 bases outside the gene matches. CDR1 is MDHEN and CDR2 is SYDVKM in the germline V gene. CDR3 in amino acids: CASSPGQVAYEQYF. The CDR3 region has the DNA TGTGCCAGCAGTCCCGGACAGGTAGCCTACGAGCAGTACTTC.

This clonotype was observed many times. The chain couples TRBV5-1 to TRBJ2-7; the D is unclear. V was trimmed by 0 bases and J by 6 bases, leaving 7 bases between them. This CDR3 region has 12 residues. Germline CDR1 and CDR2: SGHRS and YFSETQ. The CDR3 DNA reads TGCGCCAGCAGCTTGGCAGGATTCGAGCAGTACTTC. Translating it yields CASSLAGFEQYF.

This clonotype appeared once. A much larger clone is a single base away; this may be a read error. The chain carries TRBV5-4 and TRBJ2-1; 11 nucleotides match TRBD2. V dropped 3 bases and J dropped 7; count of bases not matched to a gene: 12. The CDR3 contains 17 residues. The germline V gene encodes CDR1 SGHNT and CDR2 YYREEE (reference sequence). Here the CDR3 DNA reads TGTGCCAGCAGCTCGGCCAGGGTAGCGGGAGGGCCGAATGAGCAGTTCTTC. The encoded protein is CASSSARVAGGPNEQFF. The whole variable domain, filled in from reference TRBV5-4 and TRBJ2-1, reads ETGVTQSPTHLIKTRGQQVTLRCSSQSGHNTVSWYQQALGQGPQFIFQYYREEENGRGNFPPRFSGLQFPNYSSELNVNALELDDSALYLCASSSARVAGGPNEQFFGPGTRLTVL.

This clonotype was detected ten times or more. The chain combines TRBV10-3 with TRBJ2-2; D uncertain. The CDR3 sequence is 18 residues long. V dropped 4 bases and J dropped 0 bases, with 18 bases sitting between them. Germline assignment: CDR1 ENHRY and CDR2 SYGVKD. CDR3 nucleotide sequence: TGTGCCATCAGTGCCCCCGATGAGGTAACTACGAACACCGGGGAGCTGTTTTTT. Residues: CAISAPDEVTTNTGELFF.

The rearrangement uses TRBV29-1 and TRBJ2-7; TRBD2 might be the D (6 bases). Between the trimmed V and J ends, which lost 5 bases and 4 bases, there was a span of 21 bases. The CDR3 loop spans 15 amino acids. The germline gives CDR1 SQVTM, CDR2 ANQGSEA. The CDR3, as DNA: TGCAGCGTTCTCACACTAGCCTCCTATACTTACGAGCAGTACTTC. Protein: CSVLTLASYTYEQYF.

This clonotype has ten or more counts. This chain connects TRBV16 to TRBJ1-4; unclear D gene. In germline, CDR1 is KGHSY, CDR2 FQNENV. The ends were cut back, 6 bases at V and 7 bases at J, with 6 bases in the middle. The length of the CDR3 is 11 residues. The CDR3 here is CASRGSEKLFF. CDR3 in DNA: TGTGCCAGCAGAGGGAGTGAAAAACTGTTTTTT.

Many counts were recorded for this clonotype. The CDR3 spells CASSFYRDRAGELFF. DNA of the CDR3: TGTGCCAGCAGCTTCTACAGGGACAGGGCCGGGGAGCTGTTTTTT. The V gene is TRBV7-9, the J gene TRBJ2-2; 9 nucleotides line up with TRBD1. CDR1 and CDR2 from the germline V gene are SEHNR and FQNEAQ (reference sequence). The CDR3 covers 15 residues. The ends lost 3 bases at V and 6 bases at J; junction bases unmatched: 5.